The T cell receptor beta chain described here comes from a study of CD8+CD57+ T cells in acquired aplastic anemia. This clonotype was observed a single time. Individuals selected for sequencing had exhibited CD8+CD57+ cell expansion on flow cytometry. Genomic DNA acted as the template from which TCR beta VDJ combination and CDR3 sequence profiling were carried out. Using its own MiXCR run on the reads, TCRdb lists one record per CDR3 protein. Of 200,000 to 300,000 distinct CDR3 sequences in the sample, 82% are singletons; the top ten hold 40% to 50%. In germline, CDR1 is SGHTA, CDR2 FQGTGA. The CDR3 sequence is 14 residues long. V gave up 1 base and J gave up 2 bases, with 8 bases separating them.

The TCR originated in a human donor with aplastic anemia. The chain links TRBV7-3 to TRBJ2-5; TRBD2 is a possible D gene (6 bases). Source material: sorted CD4+, CD8+, or CD8+CD57+ T cells (not recorded which) from PBMCs. The CDR3 spells CASSLNSGQETQYF. The DNA for the CDR3 is TGTGCCAGCAGCTTAAACAGCGGGCAAGAGACCCAGTACTTC.